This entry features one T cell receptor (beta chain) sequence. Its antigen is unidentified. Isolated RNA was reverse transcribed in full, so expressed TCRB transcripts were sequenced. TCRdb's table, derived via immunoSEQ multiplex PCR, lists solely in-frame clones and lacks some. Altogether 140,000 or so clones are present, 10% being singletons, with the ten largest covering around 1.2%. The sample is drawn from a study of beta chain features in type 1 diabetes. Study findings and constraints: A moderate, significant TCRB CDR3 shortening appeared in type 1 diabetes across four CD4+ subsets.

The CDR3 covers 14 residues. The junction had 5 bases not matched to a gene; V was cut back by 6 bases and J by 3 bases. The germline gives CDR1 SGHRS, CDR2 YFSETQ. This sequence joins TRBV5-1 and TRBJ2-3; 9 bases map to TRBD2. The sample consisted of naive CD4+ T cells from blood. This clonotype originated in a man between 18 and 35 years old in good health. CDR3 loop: CASNPLAGTDTQYF. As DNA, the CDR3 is TGCGCCAGCAACCCTCTAGCGGGGACAGATACGCAGTATTTT.